The source of this T cell receptor beta chain is a study of T cells in Graves' hyperthyroidism and ophthalmopathy. This clonotype was detected ten times or more. RNA transcripts gave rise to amplified TCR beta CDR3 regions. Carried out on the TCR CDR3, a first-round RT-PCR used the HTBI primer set. TCRdb ran MiXCR on the multiplex PCR reads and lists one entry per CDR3 protein. The table has approximately 200,000 distinct CDR3 sequences, approximately 16% seen once; the top ten hold around 43%. No ophthalmopathy progression within 18 months constituted stable Graves' hyperthyroidism. Patients were aged 18 to 65, had disease duration under 2 months, and had newly diagnosed hyperthyroidism. Clinical symptoms, serum thyroxine and TRAb, thyroid ultrasound and orbital computed tomography were used for the diagnoses. The CDR3 length is 13 residues. The germline gives CDR1 MDHEN, CDR2 SYDVKM. The V end lost 7 bases, the J end lost 1 base, and 10 bases lay between the germline ends.

The rearrangement uses TRBV28 and TRBJ1-1, with D unresolved. The sequence derives from a man aged 40-49 years with Graves' hyperthyroidism. Sequenced input: blood. CDR3 nucleotide sequence: TGTGCCAGCATTCCCCTGGGGAACACTGAAGCTTTCTTT. Its translation is CASIPLGNTEAFF.